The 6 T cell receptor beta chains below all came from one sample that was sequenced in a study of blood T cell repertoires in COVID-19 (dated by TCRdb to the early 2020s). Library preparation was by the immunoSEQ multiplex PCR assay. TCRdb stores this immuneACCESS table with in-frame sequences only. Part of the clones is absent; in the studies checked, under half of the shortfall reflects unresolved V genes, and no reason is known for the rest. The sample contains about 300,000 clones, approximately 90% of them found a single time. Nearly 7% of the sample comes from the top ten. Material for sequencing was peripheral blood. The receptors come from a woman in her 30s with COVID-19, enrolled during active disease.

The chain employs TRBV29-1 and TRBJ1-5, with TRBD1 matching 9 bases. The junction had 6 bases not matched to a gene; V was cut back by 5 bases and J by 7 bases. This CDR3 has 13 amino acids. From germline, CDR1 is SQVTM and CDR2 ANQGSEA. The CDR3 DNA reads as TGCAGCGTTCTACAGGGGGCAAGCCAGCCCCAGCATTTT. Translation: CSVLQGASQPQHF.

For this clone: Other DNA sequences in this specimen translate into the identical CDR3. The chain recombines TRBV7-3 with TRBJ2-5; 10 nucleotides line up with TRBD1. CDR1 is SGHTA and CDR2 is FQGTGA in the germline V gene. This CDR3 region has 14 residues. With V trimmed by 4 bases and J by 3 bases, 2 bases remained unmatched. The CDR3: CASSSGTGEETQYF. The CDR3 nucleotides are TGTGCCAGCAGCTCCGGGACAGGGGAAGAGACCCAGTACTTC.

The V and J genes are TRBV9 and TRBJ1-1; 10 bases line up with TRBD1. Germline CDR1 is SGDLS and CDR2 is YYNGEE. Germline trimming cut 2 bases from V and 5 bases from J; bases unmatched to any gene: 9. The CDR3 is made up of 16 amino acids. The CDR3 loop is CASSVAPTGGATEAFF. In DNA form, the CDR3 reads TGTGCCAGCAGCGTCGCCCCGACAGGGGGCGCGACTGAAGCTTTCTTT.

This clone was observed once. The CDR3 DNA is TGTGCCAGCAGCCGACAGGGCAGGGGGAACACTGAAGCTTTCTTT. Its protein product is CASSRQGRGNTEAFF. The chain links TRBV28 to TRBJ1-1, with 7 bases matching TRBD1. V lost 6 bases, J lost 1 base, and 8 bases stayed unmatched. CDR1 is MDHEN, CDR2 SYDVKM, per germline. This CDR3 is built from 15 residues.

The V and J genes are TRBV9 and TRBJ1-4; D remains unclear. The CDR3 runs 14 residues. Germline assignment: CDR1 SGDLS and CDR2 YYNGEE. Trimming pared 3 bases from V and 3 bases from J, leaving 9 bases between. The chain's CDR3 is CASSESGPNEKLFF. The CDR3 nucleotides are TGTGCCAGCAGCGAGTCGGGTCCTAATGAAAAACTGTTTTTT.

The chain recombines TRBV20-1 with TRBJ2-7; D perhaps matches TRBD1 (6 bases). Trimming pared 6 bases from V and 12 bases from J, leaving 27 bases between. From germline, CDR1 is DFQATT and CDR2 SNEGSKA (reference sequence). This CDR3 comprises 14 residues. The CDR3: CSASGAFSHPQGYF. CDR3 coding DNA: TGCAGTGCCAGTGGGGCTTTTTCACACCCACAGGGGTACTTC.